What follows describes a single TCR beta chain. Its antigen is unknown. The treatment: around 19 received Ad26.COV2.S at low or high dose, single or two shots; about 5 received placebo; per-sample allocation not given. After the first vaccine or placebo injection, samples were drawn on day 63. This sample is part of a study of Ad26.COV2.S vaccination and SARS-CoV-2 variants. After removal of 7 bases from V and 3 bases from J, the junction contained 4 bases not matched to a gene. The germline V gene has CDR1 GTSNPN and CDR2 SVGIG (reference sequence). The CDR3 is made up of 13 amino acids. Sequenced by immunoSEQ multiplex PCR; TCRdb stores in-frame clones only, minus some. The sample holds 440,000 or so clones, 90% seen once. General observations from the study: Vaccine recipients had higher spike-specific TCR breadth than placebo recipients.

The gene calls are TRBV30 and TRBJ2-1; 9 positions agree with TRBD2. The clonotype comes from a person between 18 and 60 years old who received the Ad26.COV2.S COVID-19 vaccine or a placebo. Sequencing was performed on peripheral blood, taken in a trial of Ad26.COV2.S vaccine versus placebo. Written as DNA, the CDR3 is TGTGCCTCCCGACTAGCGGACTACAATGAGCAGTTCTTC. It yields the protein CASRLADYNEQFF.